This T cell receptor (beta chain) was observed in a study of shared clonotypes between healthy human individuals. Per the germline V gene, CDR1 is SEHNR and CDR2 is FQNEAQ (reference sequence). The CDR3 runs to 14 residues. V was clipped by 3 bases and J by 5 bases; unmatched bases: 5. The protocol was immunoSEQ multiplex PCR, while the TCRdb copy is restricted to in-frame clones and leaves out a portion. Of about 2 million clones in the sample, 90% to 95% were seen once. The TCR originated in a man aged 18 to 30 in good health. Input material: naive CD4+ T cells sorted from blood. Subset reported: CD45RA+ positively selected. This chain links TRBV7-9 with TRBJ2-5, with TRBD1 identical over 8 bases. Written as DNA, the CDR3 is TGTGCCAGCAGCTTCTTCACAGGGGGGGAGACCCAGTACTTC. Protein product: CASSFFTGGETQYF. The complete variable domain, with remaining parts taken from reference TRBV7-9 and TRBJ2-5, reads DTGVSQNPRHKITKRGQNVTFRCDPISEHNRLYWYRQTLGQGPEFLTYFQNEAQLEKSRLLSDRFSAERPKGSFSTLEIQRTEQGDSAMYLCASSFFTGGETQYFGPGTRLLVL.